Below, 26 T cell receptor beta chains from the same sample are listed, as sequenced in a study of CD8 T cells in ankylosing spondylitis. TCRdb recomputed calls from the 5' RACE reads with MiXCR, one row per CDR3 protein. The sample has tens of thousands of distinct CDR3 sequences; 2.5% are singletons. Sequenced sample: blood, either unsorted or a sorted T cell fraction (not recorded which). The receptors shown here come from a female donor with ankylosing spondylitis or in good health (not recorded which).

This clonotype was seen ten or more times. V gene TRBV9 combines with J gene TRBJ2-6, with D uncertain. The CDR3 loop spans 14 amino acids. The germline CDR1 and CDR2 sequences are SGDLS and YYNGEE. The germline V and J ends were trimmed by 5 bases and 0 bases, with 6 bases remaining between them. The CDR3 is CASSRPSGANVLTF. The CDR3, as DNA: TGTGCCAGCAGTCGACCCTCTGGGGCCAACGTCCTGACTTTC. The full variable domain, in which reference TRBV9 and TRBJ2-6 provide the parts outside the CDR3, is DSGVTQTPKHLITATGQRVTLRCSPRSGDLSVYWYQQSLDQGLQFLIQYYNGEERAKGNILERFSAQQFPDLHSELNLSSLELGDSALYFCASSRPSGANVLTFGAGSRLTVL.

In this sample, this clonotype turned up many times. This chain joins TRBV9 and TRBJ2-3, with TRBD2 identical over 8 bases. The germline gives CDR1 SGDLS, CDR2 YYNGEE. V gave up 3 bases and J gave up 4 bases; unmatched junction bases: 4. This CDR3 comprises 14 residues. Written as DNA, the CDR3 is TGTGCCAGCAGCGAATCGGGAGGGCCAGATACGCAGTATTTT. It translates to CASSESGGPDTQYF.

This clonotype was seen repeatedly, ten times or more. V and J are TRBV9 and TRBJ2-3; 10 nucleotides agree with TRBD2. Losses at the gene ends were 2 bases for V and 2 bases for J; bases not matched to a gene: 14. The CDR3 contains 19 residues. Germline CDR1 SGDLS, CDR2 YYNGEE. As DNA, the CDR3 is TGTGCCAGCAGCGTGCAGGCTGGCTTAGCGGGGGGATACACAGATACGCAGTATTTT. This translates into CASSVQAGLAGGYTDTQYF. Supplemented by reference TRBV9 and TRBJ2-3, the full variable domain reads DSGVTQTPKHLITATGQRVTLRCSPRSGDLSVYWYQQSLDQGLQFLIQYYNGEERAKGNILERFSAQQFPDLHSELNLSSLELGDSALYFCASSVQAGLAGGYTDTQYFGPGTRLTVL.

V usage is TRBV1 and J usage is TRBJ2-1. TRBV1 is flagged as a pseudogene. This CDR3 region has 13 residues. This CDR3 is CTSSQEGTNEQFF. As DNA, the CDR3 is TGCACCAGCAGCCAAGAAGGAACCAATGAGCAGTTCTTC.

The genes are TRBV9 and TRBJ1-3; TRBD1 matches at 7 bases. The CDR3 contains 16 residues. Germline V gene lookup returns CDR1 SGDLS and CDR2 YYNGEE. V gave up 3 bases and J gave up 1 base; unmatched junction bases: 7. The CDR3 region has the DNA TGTGCCAGCAGCGCCCAGACAGGGCATTCTGGAAACACCATATATTTT. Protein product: CASSAQTGHSGNTIYF.

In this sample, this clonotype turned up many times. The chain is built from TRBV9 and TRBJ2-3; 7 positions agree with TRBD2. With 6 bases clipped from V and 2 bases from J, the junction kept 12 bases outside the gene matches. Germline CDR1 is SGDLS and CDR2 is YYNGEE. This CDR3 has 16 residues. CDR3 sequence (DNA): TGTGCCAGCACCACATCCCCCAGCGGGGTCACAGATACGCAGTATTTT. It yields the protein CASTTSPSGVTDTQYF. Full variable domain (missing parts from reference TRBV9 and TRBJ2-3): DSGVTQTPKHLITATGQRVTLRCSPRSGDLSVYWYQQSLDQGLQFLIQYYNGEERAKGNILERFSAQQFPDLHSELNLSSLELGDSALYFCASTTSPSGVTDTQYFGPGTRLTVL.

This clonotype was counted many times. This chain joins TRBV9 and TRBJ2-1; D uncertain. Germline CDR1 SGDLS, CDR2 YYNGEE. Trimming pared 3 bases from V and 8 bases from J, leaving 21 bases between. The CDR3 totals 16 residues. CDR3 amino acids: CASSAALGPGQDEQFF. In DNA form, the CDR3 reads TGTGCCAGCAGCGCCGCTCTCGGGCCCGGGCAGGATGAGCAGTTCTTC.

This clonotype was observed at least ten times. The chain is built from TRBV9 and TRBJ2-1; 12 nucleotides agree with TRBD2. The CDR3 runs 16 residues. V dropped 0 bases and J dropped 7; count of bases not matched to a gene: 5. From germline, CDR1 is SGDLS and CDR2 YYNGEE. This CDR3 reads CASSVGGTSGQNEQFF. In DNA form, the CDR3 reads TGTGCCAGCAGCGTAGGGGGGACTAGCGGGCAGAATGAGCAGTTCTTC.

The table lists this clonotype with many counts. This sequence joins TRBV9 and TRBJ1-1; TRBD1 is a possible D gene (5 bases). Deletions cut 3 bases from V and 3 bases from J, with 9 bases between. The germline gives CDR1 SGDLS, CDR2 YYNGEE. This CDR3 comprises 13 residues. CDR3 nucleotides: TGTGCCAGCAGCGCACGGGGACACACTGAAGCTTTCTTT. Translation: CASSARGHTEAFF.

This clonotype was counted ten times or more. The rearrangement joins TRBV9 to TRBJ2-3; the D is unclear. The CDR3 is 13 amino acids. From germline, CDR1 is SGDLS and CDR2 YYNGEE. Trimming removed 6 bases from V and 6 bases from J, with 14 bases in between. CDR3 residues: CASNAYDLDTQYF. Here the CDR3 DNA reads TGTGCCAGCAACGCCTACGATCTGGATACGCAGTATTTT.

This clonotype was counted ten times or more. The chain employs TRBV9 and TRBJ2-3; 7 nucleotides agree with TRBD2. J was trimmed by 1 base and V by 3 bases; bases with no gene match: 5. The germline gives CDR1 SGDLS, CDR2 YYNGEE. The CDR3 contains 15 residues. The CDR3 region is CASSGGTTRTDTQYF. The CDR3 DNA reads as TGTGCCAGCAGCGGCGGGACTACTCGCACAGATACGCAGTATTTT.

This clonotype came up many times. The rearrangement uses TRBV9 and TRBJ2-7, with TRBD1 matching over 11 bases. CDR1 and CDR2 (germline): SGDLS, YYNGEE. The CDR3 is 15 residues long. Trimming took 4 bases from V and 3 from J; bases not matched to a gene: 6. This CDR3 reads CASSPRGQGDYEQYF. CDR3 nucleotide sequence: TGTGCCAGCAGCCCTCGGGGACAGGGGGACTACGAGCAGTACTTC.

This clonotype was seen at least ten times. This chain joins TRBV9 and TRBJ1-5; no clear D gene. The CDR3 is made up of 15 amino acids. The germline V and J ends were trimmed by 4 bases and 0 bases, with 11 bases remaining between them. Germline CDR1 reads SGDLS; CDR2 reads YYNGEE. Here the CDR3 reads CASSKEGYSNQPQHF. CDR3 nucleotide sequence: TGTGCCAGCAGCAAGGAGGGATATAGCAATCAGCCCCAGCATTTT.

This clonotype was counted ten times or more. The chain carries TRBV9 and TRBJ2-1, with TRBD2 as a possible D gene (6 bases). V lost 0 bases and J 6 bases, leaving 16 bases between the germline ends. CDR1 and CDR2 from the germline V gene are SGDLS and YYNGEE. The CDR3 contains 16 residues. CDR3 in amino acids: CASSVGEAGRPNEQFF. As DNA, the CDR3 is TGTGCCAGCAGCGTAGGTGAGGCGGGGAGGCCCAATGAGCAGTTCTTC.

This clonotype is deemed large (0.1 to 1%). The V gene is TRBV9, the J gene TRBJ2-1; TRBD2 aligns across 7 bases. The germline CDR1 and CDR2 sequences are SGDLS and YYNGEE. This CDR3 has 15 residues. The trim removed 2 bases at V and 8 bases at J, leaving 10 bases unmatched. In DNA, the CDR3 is TGTGCCAGCAGCGTTTGGGGGGGGAACAAGGATGAGCAGTTCTTC. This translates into CASSVWGGNKDEQFF.

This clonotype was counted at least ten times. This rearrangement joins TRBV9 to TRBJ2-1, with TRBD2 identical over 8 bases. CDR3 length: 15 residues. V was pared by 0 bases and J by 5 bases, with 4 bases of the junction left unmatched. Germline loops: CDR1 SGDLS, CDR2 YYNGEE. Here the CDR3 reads CASSVDGRANNEQFF. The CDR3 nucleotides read TGTGCCAGCAGCGTAGACGGGAGGGCGAACAATGAGCAGTTCTTC.

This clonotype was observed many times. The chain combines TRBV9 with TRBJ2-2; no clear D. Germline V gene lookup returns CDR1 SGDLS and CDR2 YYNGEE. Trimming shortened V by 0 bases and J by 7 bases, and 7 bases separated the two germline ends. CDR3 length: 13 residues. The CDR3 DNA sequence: TGTGCCAGCAGCGTAGCACAACACGGGGAGCTGTTTTTT. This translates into CASSVAQHGELFF. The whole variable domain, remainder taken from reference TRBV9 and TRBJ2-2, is DSGVTQTPKHLITATGQRVTLRCSPRSGDLSVYWYQQSLDQGLQFLIQYYNGEERAKGNILERFSAQQFPDLHSELNLSSLELGDSALYFCASSVAQHGELFFGEGSRLTVL.

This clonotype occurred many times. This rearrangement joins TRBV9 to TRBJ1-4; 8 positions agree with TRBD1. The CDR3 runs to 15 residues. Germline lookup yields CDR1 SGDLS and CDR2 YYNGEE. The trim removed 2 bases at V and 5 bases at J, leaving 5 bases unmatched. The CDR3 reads CASSVQGARNEKLFF. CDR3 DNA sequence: TGTGCCAGCAGCGTCCAGGGGGCGAGAAATGAAAAACTGTTTTTT.

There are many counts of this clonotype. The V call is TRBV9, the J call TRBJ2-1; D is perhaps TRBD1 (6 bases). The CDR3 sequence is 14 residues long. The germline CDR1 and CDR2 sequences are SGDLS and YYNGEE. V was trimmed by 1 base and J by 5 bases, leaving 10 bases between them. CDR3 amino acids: CASSVTGQNNEQFF. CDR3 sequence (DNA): TGTGCCAGCAGCGTAACGGGACAAAACAATGAGCAGTTCTTC.

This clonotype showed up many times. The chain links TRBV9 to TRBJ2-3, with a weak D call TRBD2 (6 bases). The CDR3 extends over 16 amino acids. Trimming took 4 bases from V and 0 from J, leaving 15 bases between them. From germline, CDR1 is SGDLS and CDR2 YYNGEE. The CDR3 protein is CASSFRVAVSTDTQYF. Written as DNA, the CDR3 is TGTGCCAGCAGCTTCAGAGTAGCGGTTAGCACAGATACGCAGTATTTT.

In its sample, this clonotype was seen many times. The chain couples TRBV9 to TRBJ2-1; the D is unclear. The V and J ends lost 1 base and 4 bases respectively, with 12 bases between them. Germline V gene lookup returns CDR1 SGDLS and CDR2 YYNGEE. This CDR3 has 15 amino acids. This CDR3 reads CASSVSPPIYNEQFF. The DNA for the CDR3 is TGTGCCAGCAGCGTATCCCCCCCCATTTACAATGAGCAGTTCTTC.

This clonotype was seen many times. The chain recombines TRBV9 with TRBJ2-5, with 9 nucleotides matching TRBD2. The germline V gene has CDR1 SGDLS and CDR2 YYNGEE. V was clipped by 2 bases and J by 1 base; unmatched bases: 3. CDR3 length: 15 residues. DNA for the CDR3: TGTGCCAGCAGCGTCCTAGCGGGGCCCCAAGAGACCCAGTACTTC. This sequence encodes CASSVLAGPQETQYF.

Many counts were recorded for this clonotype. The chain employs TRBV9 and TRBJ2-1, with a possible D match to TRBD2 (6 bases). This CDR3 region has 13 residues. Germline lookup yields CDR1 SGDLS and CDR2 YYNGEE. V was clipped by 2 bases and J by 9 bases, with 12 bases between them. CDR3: CASSVGLQAEQFF. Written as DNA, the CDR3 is TGTGCCAGCAGCGTTGGACTACAGGCTGAGCAGTTCTTC.

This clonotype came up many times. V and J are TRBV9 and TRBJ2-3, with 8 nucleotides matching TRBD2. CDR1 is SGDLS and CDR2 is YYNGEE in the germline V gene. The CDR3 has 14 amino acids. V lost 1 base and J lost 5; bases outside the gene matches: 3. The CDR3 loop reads CASSVSGGEDTQYF. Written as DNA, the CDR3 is TGTGCCAGCAGCGTATCGGGGGGGGAAGATACGCAGTATTTT.

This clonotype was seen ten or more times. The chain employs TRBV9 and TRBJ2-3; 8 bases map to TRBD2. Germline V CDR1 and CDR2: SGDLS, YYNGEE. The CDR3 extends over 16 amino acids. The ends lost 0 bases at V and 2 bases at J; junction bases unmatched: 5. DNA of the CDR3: TGTGCCAGCAGCGTAGTTGGCGGGGGGACCACAGATACGCAGTATTTT. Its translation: CASSVVGGGTTDTQYF.

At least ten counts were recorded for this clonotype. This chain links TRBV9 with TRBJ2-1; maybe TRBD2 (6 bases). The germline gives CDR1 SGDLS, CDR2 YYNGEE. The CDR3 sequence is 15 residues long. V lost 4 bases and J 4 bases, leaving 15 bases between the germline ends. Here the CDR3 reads CASSTRVLAYNEQFF. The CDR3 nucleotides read TGTGCCAGCAGCACCCGGGTGCTAGCGTACAATGAGCAGTTCTTC.